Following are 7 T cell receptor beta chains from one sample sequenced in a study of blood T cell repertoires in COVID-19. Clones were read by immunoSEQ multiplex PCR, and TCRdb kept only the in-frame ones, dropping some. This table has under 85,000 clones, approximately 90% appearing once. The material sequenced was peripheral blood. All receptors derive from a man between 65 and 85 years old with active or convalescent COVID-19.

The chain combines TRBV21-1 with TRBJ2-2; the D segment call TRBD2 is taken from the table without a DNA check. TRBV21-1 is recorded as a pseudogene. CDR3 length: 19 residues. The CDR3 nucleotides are TGTGCCAGCAGCAAGGAAACAGCCACTAGCGGTTCTAACACCGGGGAGCTGTTTTTT. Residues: CASSKETATSGSNTGELFF.

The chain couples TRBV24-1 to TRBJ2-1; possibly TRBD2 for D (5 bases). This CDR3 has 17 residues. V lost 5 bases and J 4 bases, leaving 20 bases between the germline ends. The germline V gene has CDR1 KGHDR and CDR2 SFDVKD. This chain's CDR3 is CATSGGPSSTRYNEQFF. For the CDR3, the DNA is TGTGCCACCAGTGGAGGCCCCTCGTCCACTAGGTACAATGAGCAGTTCTTC.

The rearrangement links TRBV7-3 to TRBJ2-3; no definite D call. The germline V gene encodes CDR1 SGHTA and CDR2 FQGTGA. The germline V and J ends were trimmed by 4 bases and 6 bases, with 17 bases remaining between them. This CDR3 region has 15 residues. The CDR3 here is CASSSGSRRVDTQYF. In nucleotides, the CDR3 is TGTGCCAGCAGCTCGGGTAGCCGACGGGTGGATACGCAGTATTTT.

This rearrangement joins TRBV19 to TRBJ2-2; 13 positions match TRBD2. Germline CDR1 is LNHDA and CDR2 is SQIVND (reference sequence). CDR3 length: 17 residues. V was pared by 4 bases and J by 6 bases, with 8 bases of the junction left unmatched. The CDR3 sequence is CASSTAGTSGKSGELFF. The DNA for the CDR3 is TGTGCCAGTAGTACCGCCGGGACTAGCGGGAAGTCCGGGGAGCTGTTTTTT. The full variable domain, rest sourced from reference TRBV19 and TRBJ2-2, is DGGITQSPKYLFRKEGQNVTLSCEQNLNHDAMYWYRQDPGQGLRLIYYSQIVNDFQKGDIAEGYSVSREKKESFPLTVTSAQKNPTAFYLCASSTAGTSGKSGELFFGEGSRLTVL.

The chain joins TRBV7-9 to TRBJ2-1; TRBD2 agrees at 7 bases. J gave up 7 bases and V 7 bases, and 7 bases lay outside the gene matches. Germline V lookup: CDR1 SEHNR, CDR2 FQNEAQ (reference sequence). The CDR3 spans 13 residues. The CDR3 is CASIRGAGNEQFF. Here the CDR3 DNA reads TGTGCCAGCATTCGGGGAGCGGGAAATGAGCAGTTCTTC.

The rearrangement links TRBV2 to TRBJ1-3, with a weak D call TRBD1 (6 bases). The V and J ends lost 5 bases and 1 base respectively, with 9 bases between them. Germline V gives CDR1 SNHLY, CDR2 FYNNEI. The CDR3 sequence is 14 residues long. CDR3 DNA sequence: TGTGCCAGCAGTCTGCAGGGGTCTGGAAACACCATATATTTT. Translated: CASSLQGSGNTIYF.

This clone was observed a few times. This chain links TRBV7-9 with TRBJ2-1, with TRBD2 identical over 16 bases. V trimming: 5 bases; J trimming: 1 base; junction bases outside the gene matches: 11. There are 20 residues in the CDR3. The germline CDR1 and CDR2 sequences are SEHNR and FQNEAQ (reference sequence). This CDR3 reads CASSKGGTSGRAHSYNEQFF. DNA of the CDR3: TGTGCCAGCAGCAAAGGTGGGACTAGCGGGAGGGCCCATTCCTACAATGAGCAGTTCTTC.